These 28 T cell receptor beta chains came from one sample sequenced in a study of blood T cell repertoires in COVID-19. Sequencing was performed with immunoSEQ multiplex PCR; in TCRdb, only in-frame clones are kept and a portion is missing. The sample records around 340,000 clones, 88% being singletons. Sequenced: PBMCs or T cells enriched from blood (not recorded which). Receptors were obtained from a woman in her 30s who had been exposed to COVID-19.

V gene TRBV3-1 (or the pseudogene TRBV3-2) combines with J gene TRBJ1-1; 7 nucleotides align to TRBD1. This CDR3 is built from 16 residues. Trimming cost V 4 bases and J 1 base; bases outside gene matches: 9. Looked up from germline, CDR1 is LGHDT and CDR2 is YNNKEL (reference sequence). CDR3: CASSRQGEFPNTEAFF. CDR3 DNA sequence: TGTGCCAGCAGCCGCCAGGGGGAATTCCCGAACACTGAAGCTTTCTTT.

The rearrangement uses TRBV29-1 and TRBJ2-7; 10 bases align to TRBD1. CDR3 size: 14 residues. Germline CDR1 is SQVTM and CDR2 is ANQGSEA. Losses at the gene ends were 7 bases for V and 3 bases for J; bases not matched to a gene: 9. The CDR3 region has the DNA TGCAGCGCCACAGACAGGGGGCCCAACTACGAGCAGTACTTC. As protein: CSATDRGPNYEQYF.

In nucleotides, the CDR3 is TGCGCCAGCAGTGACGGACAGGGGATTGTCAATCAGCCCCAGCATTTT. Translation: CASSDGQGIVNQPQHF. V usage is TRBV10-2 and J usage is TRBJ1-5; TRBD1 matches 9 bases. This CDR3 comprises 16 residues. The germline CDR1 and CDR2 sequences are WSHSY and SAAADI. V shed 3 bases, J shed 3 bases, and the junction held 6 bases outside the gene matches.

The rearrangement links TRBV6-5 to TRBJ2-7, with 7 bases that match TRBD2. CDR1 and CDR2 from the germline V gene are MNHEY and SVGAGI. The CDR3 sequence is 14 residues long. Losses at the gene ends were 9 bases for V and 0 bases for J; bases not matched to a gene: 8. The CDR3 spells CASPIAGDSYEQYF. The CDR3 DNA reads as TGTGCCAGTCCGATAGCGGGCGACTCCTACGAGCAGTACTTC.

The chain couples TRBV7-2 to TRBJ2-2; D is perhaps TRBD1 (6 bases). Deletions cut 5 bases from V and 3 bases from J, with 13 bases between. The CDR3 consists of 15 residues. The germline gives CDR1 SGHTA, CDR2 FQGNSA. In DNA form, the CDR3 reads TGTGCCAGCAGCCCGGGGACAAGCTACACCGGGGAGCTGTTTTTT. It translates to CASSPGTSYTGELFF.

The rearrangement links TRBV6-5 to TRBJ2-2, with TRBD1 matching 12 bases. Unmatched junction bases numbered 5, after V lost 8 bases and J lost 7 bases. Per germline, CDR1 MNHEY and CDR2 SVGAGI. The length of the CDR3 is 14 residues. The CDR3 DNA is TGTGCCAGCGGGGGGACAGGGGGCTTCGGGGAGCTGTTTTTT. This encodes CASGGTGGFGELFF.

The genes are TRBV7-9 and TRBJ2-7; TRBD2 agrees at 11 bases. The CDR3 sequence is 16 residues long. Germline lookup yields CDR1 SEHNR and CDR2 FQNEAQ (reference sequence). V lost 5 bases and J lost 4; bases outside the gene matches: 10. CDR3 DNA sequence: TGTGCCAGCAGCCCCCCCGGGACTAGCGGTCTTTACGAGCAGTACTTC. Amino acid sequence: CASSPPGTSGLYEQYF.

The V and J genes are TRBV7-8 and TRBJ2-7, with 9 bases that match TRBD1. The germline gives CDR1 SGHVS, CDR2 FQNEAQ. This CDR3 has 16 amino acids. After removal of 5 bases from V and 1 base from J, the junction contained 9 bases not matched to a gene. The CDR3 here is CASSQNRDRDSYEQYF. As DNA, the CDR3 is TGTGCCAGCAGCCAAAACCGGGACAGGGATTCCTACGAGCAGTACTTC. Variable domain in full (rest from reference TRBV7-8 and TRBJ2-7): GAGVSQSPRYKVAKRGQDVALRCDPISGHVSLFWYQQALGQGPEFLTYFQNEAQLDKSGLPSDRFFAERPEGSVSTLKIQRTQQEDSAVYLCASSQNRDRDSYEQYFGPGTRLTVT.

The gene calls are TRBV7-9 and TRBJ2-2; 7 bases line up with TRBD1. The CDR3 contains 16 residues. Germline trimming cut 2 bases from V and 0 bases from J; bases unmatched to any gene: 3. CDR1 is SEHNR and CDR2 is FQNEAQ in the germline V gene (reference sequence). CDR3 in amino acids: CASSLYQGANTGELFF. Here the CDR3 DNA reads TGTGCCAGCAGCTTATACCAGGGGGCGAACACCGGGGAGCTGTTTTTT.

CDR3 protein: CASSFSGGHGYTF. For the CDR3, the DNA is TGCGCCAGCAGCTTTAGCGGGGGTCATGGCTACACCTTC. The chain joins TRBV5-1 to TRBJ1-2, with D perhaps TRBD1 (5 bases). Germline V gives CDR1 SGHRS, CDR2 YFSETQ. The CDR3 loop spans 13 amino acids. V was shortened by 2 bases and J by 6 bases, with 11 bases between the two germline ends.

CDR3 amino acids: CASSIGPGGYNEQFF. CDR3 DNA sequence: TGTGCCAGTAGTATCGGGCCGGGAGGGTACAATGAGCAGTTCTTC. The rearrangement uses TRBV19 and TRBJ2-1; TRBD2 agrees at 8 bases. V lost 3 bases and J lost 4; bases outside the gene matches: 5. Germline-derived CDR1 and CDR2 are LNHDA and SQIVND (reference sequence). The CDR3 is 15 amino acids.

The chain joins TRBV14 to TRBJ2-7; 11 positions agree with TRBD2. The CDR3 is made up of 15 amino acids. Looked up from germline, CDR1 is SGHDN and CDR2 is FVKESK. After removal of 2 bases from V and 4 bases from J, the junction contained 4 bases not matched to a gene. The CDR3 coding sequence is TGTGCCAGCAGCCAAACTAGCGGGAGTGCGTACGAGCAGTACTTC. It codes for CASSQTSGSAYEQYF. The full variable domain, rest sourced from reference TRBV14 and TRBJ2-7, is EAGVTQFPSHSVIEKGQTVTLRCDPISGHDNLYWYRRVMGKEIKFLLHFVKESKQDESGMPNNRFLAERTGGTYSTLKVQPAELEDSGVYFCASSQTSGSAYEQYFGPGTRLTVT.

The rearrangement uses TRBV28 and TRBJ1-2; D unclear. Trimming removed 2 bases from V and 8 bases from J, with 15 bases in between. Germline values: CDR1 MDHEN, CDR2 SYDVKM. CDR3 length equals 14 residues. CDR3 sequence (DNA): TGTGCCAGCAGTTTAACAGTCAGAGAAGGAGGCTACACCTTC. This codes for CASSLTVREGGYTF.

The chain employs TRBV7-9 and TRBJ2-7; maybe TRBD2 (7 bases). The V end lost 5 bases, the J end lost 2 bases, and 22 bases lay between the germline ends. The length of the CDR3 is 17 residues. CDR1 and CDR2 from the germline V gene are SEHNR and FQNEAQ (reference sequence). CDR3 amino acids: CASSTGGVGGLAYEQYF. Written as DNA, the CDR3 is TGTGCCAGCAGCACGGGGGGCGTGGGAGGGCTGGCCTACGAGCAGTACTTC.

The chain joins TRBV24-1 to TRBJ2-5, with 9 bases fitting TRBD2. The CDR3 sequence is 18 residues long. CDR1 is KGHDR, CDR2 SFDVKD, per germline. V was clipped by 4 bases and J by 2 bases; unmatched bases: 13. CDR3 nucleotides: TGTGCCACCAGTGAGTATTGTAAGCGGGAGGTTTGGCAAGAGACCCAGTACTTC. Translating gives CATSEYCKREVWQETQYF.

The chain recombines TRBV6-5 with TRBJ2-3; a weak D match, TRBD2 (6 bases). The CDR3 loop spans 13 amino acids. Germline CDR1 reads MNHEY; CDR2 reads SVGAGI. V lost 6 bases and J lost 0, with 7 bases in between. CDR3 in DNA: TGTGCCAGCAGGGGGACTAGCACAGATACGCAGTATTTT. This encodes CASRGTSTDTQYF.

This clone was seen only once. The gene calls are TRBV7-8 and TRBJ1-5, with unresolved D. The CDR3 sequence is 15 residues long. Germline assignment: CDR1 SGHVS and CDR2 FQNEAQ. The ends were cut back, 4 bases at V and 1 base at J, with 11 bases in the middle. CDR3: CASSSAGISNQPQHF. The CDR3 nucleotides read TGTGCCAGCAGCTCCGCGGGGATAAGCAATCAGCCCCAGCATTTT.

The rearrangement joins TRBV19 to TRBJ2-6; D not certain. V lost 1 base, J lost 0 bases, and 7 bases lay in between. Germline values: CDR1 LNHDA, CDR2 SQIVND (reference sequence). The CDR3 spans 16 residues. CDR3 amino acids: CASSIGPSSGANVLTF. In DNA, the CDR3 is TGTGCCAGTAGTATAGGCCCCAGCTCTGGGGCCAACGTCCTGACTTTC.

The rearrangement joins TRBV27 to TRBJ2-7, with TRBD2 as a possible D gene (7 bases). With 3 bases removed from V and 2 bases from J, the gap between germline ends came to 8 bases. In germline, CDR1 is MNHEY, CDR2 SMNVEV (reference sequence). The CDR3 runs 13 residues. This chain's CDR3 is CASSLGGPYEQYF. In nucleotides, the CDR3 is TGTGCCAGCAGTTTGGGGGGGCCCTACGAGCAGTACTTC.

The genes are TRBV19 and TRBJ1-1; D is unclear. Per germline, CDR1 LNHDA and CDR2 SQIVND (reference sequence). The CDR3 is made up of 13 amino acids. V was pared by 3 bases and J by 2 bases, with 7 bases between. For the CDR3, the DNA is TGTGCCAGTAGTATTGCAAGCAACACTGAAGCTTTCTTT. Translation: CASSIASNTEAFF.

The V and J genes are TRBV6-5 and TRBJ2-1; weak D call: TRBD2 (6 bases). The CDR3 extends over 15 amino acids. Per germline, CDR1 MNHEY and CDR2 SVGAGI. Trimming removed 5 bases at V and 3 bases at J, with 14 bases between. This CDR3 reads CASSRGGELYNEQFF. As DNA, the CDR3 is TGTGCCAGCAGTCGCGGAGGGGAGCTCTACAATGAGCAGTTCTTC.

This clone was observed once. The chain couples TRBV19 to TRBJ1-6; 10 bases are shared with TRBD1. This CDR3 spans 17 amino acids. V gave up 6 bases and J gave up 10 bases; unmatched junction bases: 15. The germline CDR1 and CDR2 sequences are LNHDA and SQIVND (reference sequence). Here the CDR3 reads CASRDPHQGQGSSPLHF. The CDR3 nucleotides read TGTGCCAGTAGGGACCCCCACCAGGGACAGGGGAGCTCACCCCTCCACTTT.

V is TRBV30 and J is TRBJ2-2; D gene uncertain. The CDR3 consists of 15 residues. The V end lost 2 bases, the J end lost 3 bases, and 13 bases lay between the germline ends. Germline CDR1 reads GTSNPN; CDR2 reads SVGIG (reference sequence). This CDR3 is CAWSFARWDTGELFF. DNA for the CDR3: TGTGCCTGGAGTTTTGCTAGATGGGACACCGGGGAGCTGTTTTTT. Filled out from reference TRBV30 and TRBJ2-2, the complete variable domain reads SQTIHQWPATLVQPVGSPLSLECTVEGTSNPNLYWYRQAAGRGLQLLFYSVGIGQISSEVPQNLSASRPQDRQFILSSKKLLLSDSGFYLCAWSFARWDTGELFFGEGSRLTVL.

This sequence joins TRBV9 and TRBJ2-4; TRBD2 might be the D (6 bases). The CDR3 contains 15 residues. The ends were cut back, 1 base at V and 15 bases at J, with 23 bases in the middle. From germline, CDR1 is SGDLS and CDR2 YYNGEE. The CDR3 DNA reads TGTGCCAGCAGCGTAAATTATTTCCGGGACTCCTTAATGTACTTC. This sequence encodes CASSVNYFRDSLMYF.

This clone was found once. V gene TRBV6-1 combines with J gene TRBJ1-1; the D gene is possibly TRBD1 (6 bases). V was trimmed by 0 bases and J by 0 bases, leaving 20 bases between them. Germline V lookup: CDR1 MNHNS, CDR2 SASEGT. The CDR3 runs 19 residues. CDR3 nucleotides: TGTGCCAGCAGTGAAGCGGCGGGGGGGGCAAACATGATGAACACTGAAGCTTTCTTT. It yields the protein CASSEAAGGANMMNTEAFF.

This chain links TRBV9 with TRBJ1-1, with TRBD1 identical over 7 bases. The junction had 4 bases not matched to a gene; V was cut back by 1 base and J by 4 bases. The CDR3 runs 14 residues. Germline values: CDR1 SGDLS, CDR2 YYNGEE. The CDR3 reads CASSVRGLSTEAFF. The DNA of the CDR3 is TGTGCCAGCAGCGTAAGGGGGCTGAGCACTGAAGCTTTCTTT.

The V and J genes are TRBV6-2 or TRBV6-3 and TRBJ1-2; no clear D. CDR3 length: 12 residues. Between the trimmed V and J ends, which lost 6 bases and 0 bases, there was a span of 5 bases. The germline CDR1 and CDR2 sequences are MNHEY and SVGEGT. CDR3 region: CASSEPNYGYTF. The CDR3 DNA sequence: TGTGCCAGCAGCGAGCCTAACTATGGCTACACCTTC.

This clone was seen more than once but under ten times. The J gene is TRBJ1-1, the V gene TRBV2; the match to TRBD1 covers 10 bases. V was pared by 7 bases and J by 6 bases, with 5 bases of the junction left unmatched. This CDR3 spans 13 amino acids. CDR1 is SNHLY, CDR2 FYNNEI, per germline. The CDR3 reads CASIPGTGAEAFF. In DNA form, the CDR3 reads TGTGCCAGCATCCCCGGGACAGGGGCTGAAGCTTTCTTT.